This T cell receptor beta chain was obtained from a study of OX40 agonist ivuxolimab in advanced cancers. The repertoire was sequenced with immunoSEQ multiplex PCR; TCRdb's copy has only in-frame clones and lacks some. The repertoire holds around 58,000 clones, around 87% seen once, with approximately 11% in the top ten. The germline V gene has CDR1 MNHEY and CDR2 SMNVEV (reference sequence). The V end lost 4 bases, the J end lost 3 bases, and 16 bases lay between the germline ends. This CDR3 region has 15 residues. This clone showed up just once. The receptor was isolated from an adult with an advanced solid tumor such as melanoma, head and neck, liver or kidney cancer. The chain combines TRBV27 with TRBJ2-7; perhaps TRBD1 as D (5 bases). Sample: CD4+ or CD8+ T cells sorted from blood, taken in a trial of the OX40 agonist ivuxolimab. The CDR3 nucleotides are TGTGCCAGCAGTTCCAGGGTAGGGGATAACTACGAGCAGTACTTC. As protein: CASSSRVGDNYEQYF.